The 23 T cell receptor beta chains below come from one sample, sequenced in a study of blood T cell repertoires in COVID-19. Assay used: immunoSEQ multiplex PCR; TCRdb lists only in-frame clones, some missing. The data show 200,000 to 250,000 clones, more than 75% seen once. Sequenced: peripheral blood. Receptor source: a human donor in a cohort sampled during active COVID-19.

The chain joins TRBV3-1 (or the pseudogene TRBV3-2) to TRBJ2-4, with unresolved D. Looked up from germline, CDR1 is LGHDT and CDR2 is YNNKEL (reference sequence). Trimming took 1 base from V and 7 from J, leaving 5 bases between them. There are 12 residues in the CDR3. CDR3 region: CASSQVQNIQYF. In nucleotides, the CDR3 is TGTGCCAGCAGCCAAGTACAGAACATTCAGTACTTC.

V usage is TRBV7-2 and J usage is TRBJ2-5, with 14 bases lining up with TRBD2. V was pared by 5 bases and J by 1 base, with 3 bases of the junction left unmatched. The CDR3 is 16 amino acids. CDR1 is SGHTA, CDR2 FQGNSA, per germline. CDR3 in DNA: TGTGCCAGCAGCCCGACTAGCGGGGGGGCCCAAGAGACCCAGTACTTC. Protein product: CASSPTSGGAQETQYF.

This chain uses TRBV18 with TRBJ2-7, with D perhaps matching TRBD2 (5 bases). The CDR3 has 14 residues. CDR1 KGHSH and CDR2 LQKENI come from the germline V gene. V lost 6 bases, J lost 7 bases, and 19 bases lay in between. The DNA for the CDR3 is TGTGCCAGCTCCTCGGGGAGTCTATCCAGGGAGCAGTACTTC. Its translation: CASSSGSLSREQYF.

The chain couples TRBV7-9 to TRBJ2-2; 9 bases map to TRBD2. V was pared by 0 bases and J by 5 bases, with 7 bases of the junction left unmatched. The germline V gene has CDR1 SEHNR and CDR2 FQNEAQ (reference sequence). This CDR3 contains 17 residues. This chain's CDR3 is CASSLARGRAGTGELFF. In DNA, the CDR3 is TGTGCCAGCAGCTTAGCTCGCGGGAGGGCCGGAACCGGGGAGCTGTTTTTT.

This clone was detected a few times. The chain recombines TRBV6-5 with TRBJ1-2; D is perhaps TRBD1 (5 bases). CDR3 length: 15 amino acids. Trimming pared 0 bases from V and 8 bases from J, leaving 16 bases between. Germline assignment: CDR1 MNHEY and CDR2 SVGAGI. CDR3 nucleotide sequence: TGTGCCAGCAGTTACTCCGGCGGGGCCCCACGCGGCTACACCTTC. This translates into CASSYSGGAPRGYTF.

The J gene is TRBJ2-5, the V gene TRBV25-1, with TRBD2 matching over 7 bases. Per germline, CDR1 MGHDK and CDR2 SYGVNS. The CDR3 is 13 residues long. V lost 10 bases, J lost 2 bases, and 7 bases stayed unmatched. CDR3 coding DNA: TGTGCCACCCTAACCGGGGGGCAAGAGACCCAGTACTTC. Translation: CATLTGGQETQYF.

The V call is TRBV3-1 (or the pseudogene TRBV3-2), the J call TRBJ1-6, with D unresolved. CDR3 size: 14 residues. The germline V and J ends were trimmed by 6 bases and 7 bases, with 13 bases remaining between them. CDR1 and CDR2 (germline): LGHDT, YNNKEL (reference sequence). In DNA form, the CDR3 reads TGTGCCAGCAGAACGGGGTTGACCAATTCACCCCTCCACTTT. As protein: CASRTGLTNSPLHF.

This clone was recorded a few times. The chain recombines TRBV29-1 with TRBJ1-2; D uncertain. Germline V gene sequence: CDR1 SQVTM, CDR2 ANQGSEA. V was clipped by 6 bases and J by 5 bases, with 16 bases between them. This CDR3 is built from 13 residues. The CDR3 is CSVGRNTGYGYTF. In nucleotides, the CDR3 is TGCAGCGTAGGACGAAATACGGGGTATGGCTACACCTTC.

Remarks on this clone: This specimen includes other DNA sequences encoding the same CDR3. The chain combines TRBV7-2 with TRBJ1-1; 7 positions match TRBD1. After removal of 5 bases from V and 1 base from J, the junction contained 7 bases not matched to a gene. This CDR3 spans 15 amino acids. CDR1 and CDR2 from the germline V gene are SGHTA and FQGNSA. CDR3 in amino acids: CASSPQGVGNTEAFF. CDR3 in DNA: TGTGCCAGCAGCCCCCAGGGGGTGGGGAACACTGAAGCTTTCTTT. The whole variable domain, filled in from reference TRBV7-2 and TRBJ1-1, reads GAGVSQSPSNKVTEKGKDVELRCDPISGHTALYWYRQSLGQGLEFLIYFQGNSAPDKSGLPSDRFSAERTGGSVSTLTIQRTQQEDSAVYLCASSPQGVGNTEAFFGQGTRLTVV.

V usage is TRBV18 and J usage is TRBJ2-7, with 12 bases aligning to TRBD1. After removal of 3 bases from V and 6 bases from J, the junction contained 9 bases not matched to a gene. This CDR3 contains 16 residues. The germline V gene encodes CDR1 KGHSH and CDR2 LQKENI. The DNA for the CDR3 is TGTGCCAGCTCACCCACAACCGGGACAGGGGGCTCCGAGCAGTACTTC. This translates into CASSPTTGTGGSEQYF.

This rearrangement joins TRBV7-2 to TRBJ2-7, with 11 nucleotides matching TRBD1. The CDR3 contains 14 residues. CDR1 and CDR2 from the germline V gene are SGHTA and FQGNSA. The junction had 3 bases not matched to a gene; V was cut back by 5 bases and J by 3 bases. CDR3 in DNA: TGTGCCAGCAGCCGGGACAGGGGGAACTACGAGCAGTACTTC. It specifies CASSRDRGNYEQYF.

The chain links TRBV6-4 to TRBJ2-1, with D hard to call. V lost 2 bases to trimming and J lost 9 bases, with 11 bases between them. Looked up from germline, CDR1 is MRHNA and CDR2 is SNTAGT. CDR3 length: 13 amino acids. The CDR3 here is CASSDVHASEQFF. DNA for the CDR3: TGTGCCAGCAGTGACGTTCACGCTAGTGAGCAGTTCTTC.

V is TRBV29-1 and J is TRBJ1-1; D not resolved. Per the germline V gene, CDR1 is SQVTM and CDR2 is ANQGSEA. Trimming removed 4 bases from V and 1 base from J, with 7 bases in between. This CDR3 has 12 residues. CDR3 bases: TGCAGCGTTGCTATTGAGAACACTGAAGCTTTCTTT. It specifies CSVAIENTEAFF.

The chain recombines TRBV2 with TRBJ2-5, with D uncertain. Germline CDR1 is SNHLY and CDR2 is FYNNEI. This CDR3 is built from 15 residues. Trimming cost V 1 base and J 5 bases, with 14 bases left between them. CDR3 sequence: CASSEGLAAHETQYF. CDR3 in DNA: TGTGCCAGCAGTGAAGGATTGGCGGCTCACGAGACCCAGTACTTC.

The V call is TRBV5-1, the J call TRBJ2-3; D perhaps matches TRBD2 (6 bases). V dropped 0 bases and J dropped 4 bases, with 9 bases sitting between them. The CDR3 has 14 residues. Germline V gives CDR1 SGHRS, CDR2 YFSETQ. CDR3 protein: CASSLGLDSDTQYF. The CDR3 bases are TGCGCCAGCAGCTTGGGACTAGACTCAGATACGCAGTATTTT. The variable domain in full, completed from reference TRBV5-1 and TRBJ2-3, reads KAGVTQTPRYLIKTRGQQVTLSCSPISGHRSVSWYQQTPGQGLQFLFEYFSETQRNKGNFPGRFSGRQFSNSRSEMNVSTLELGDSALYLCASSLGLDSDTQYFGPGTRLTVL.

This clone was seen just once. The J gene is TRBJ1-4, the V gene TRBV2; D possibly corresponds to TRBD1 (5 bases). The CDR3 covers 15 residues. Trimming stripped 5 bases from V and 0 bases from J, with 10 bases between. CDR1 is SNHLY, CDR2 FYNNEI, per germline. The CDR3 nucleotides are TGTGCCAGCAGTAGGCTAGGGGCAACTAATGAAAAACTGTTTTTT. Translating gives CASSRLGATNEKLFF. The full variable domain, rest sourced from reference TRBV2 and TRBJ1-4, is EPEVTQTPSHQVTQMGQEVILRCVPISNHLYFYWYRQILGQKVEFLVSFYNNEISEKSEIFDDQFSVERPDGSNFTLKIRSTKLEDSAMYFCASSRLGATNEKLFFGSGTQLSVL.

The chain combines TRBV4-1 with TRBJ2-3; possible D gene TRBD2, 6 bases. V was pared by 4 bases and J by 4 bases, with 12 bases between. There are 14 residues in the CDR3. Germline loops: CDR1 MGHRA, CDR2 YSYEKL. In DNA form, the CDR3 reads TGCGCCAGCAGCCGAGGGGACTCCGCAGATACGCAGTATTTT. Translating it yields CASSRGDSADTQYF.

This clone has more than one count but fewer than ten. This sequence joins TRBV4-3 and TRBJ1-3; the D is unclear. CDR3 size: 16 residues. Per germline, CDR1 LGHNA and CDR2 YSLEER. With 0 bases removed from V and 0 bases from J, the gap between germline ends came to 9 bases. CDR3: CASSQDWESSGNTIYF. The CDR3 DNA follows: TGCGCCAGCAGCCAAGACTGGGAGTCCTCTGGAAACACCATATATTTT.

The CDR3 DNA reads as TGCAGTGCTAGTTCGCAGATCAATGAGCAGTTCTTC. Its protein is CSASSQINEQFF. This chain connects TRBV20-1 to TRBJ2-1; D unclear. Germline CDR1 and CDR2: DFQATT and SNEGSKA (reference sequence). The CDR3 sequence is 12 residues long. V was pared by 3 bases and J by 6 bases, with 9 bases between.

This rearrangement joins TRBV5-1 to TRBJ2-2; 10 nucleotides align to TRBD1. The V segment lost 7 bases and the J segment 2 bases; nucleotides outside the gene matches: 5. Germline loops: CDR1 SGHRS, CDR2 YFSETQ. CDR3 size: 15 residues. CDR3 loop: CASRGQGVNTGELFF. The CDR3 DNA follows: TGCGCCAGCCGCGGACAGGGGGTTAACACCGGGGAGCTGTTTTTT.

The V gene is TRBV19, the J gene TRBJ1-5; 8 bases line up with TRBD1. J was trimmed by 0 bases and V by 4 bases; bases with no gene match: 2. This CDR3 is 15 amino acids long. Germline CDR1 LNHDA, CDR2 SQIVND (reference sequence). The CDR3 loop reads CASSRQGISNQPQHF. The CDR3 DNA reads TGTGCCAGTAGTAGACAGGGGATTAGCAATCAGCCCCAGCATTTT.

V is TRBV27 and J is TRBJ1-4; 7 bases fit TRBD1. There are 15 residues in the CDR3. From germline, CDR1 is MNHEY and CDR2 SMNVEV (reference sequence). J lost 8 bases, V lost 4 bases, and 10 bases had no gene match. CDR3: CASSYSGGREEKLFF. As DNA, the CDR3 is TGTGCCAGCAGTTACTCAGGGGGTCGAGAAGAAAAACTGTTTTTT.

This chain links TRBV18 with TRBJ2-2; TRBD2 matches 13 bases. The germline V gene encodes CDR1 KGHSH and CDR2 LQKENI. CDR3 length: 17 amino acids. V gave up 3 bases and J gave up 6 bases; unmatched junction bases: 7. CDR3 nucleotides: TGTGCCAGCTCACCGGACCAGGGACTAGCGGGATCCGGGGAGCTGTTTTTT. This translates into CASSPDQGLAGSGELFF.